This T cell receptor beta chain came from a study of cytomegalovirus exposure and HLA in healthy donors (dated by TCRdb to between 2016 and 2019). For the study in its entirety: A later analysis indicated that the roughly 130 validation repertoires were generated on the platform also employed for the approximately 670 repertoires of the first cohort. The study aimed to test whether cataloging public T cell receptors could reveal signatures of past pathogen exposure. Besides the first cohort of hundreds of subjects, a separate validation cohort made up of over 100 different subjects was used. The study combined high-throughput TCR immunosequencing, statistical association of individual TCRs with disease status, and machine learning to predict cytomegalovirus infection status. The investigation overall reported the following: In vitro tests confirmed that a few of the cytomegalovirus-associated TCR beta chains recognize cytomegalovirus antigens. In a later analysis, TCRs clustered in the first cohort were found to also tend to co-occur in the roughly 130 validation repertoires, with about 93% of cluster scores above 0. The validation cohort had no HLA typing available for a later analysis, so co-occurrence within that cohort was assessed over all 120 or so repertoires. According to the authors, the approach could potentially be generalized to other disease states and immunological phenotypes. The study listed 164 TCR beta chains as associated with cytomegalovirus. The classifier was reported to diagnose cytomegalovirus status with high specificity and sensitivity in both the original and validation cohorts. Most TCR sequences were observed very rarely across donors, whereas some public TCRs were present in many individuals.

As concerns this clone: There is no known antigen for this receptor. Base quality data are lacking; no much larger clone is found one base away.

The donors belonged to the validation cohort of roughly 120 subjects, which was separate from the approximately 680-subject first cohort. Its CDR3 holds 18 amino acids, cysteine through phenylalanine. CDR3 DNA only is kept here, 54 bases in frame from base 1. According to the germline V gene, CDR1 reads SGHRS and CDR2 reads YFSETQ. Trimming removed 1 base from V and 1 base from J, leaving 18 bases between the germline ends. The library came from the immunoSEQ multiplex PCR assay. The published analysis was carried out like this. A statistical classification framework was built to diagnose cytomegalovirus status from the catalog of TCR beta chain sequences. The table comes from immuneACCESS by way of TCRdb, which keeps in-frame sequences with V and J called. Part of the clones is missing from these tables; in studies checked, under half for an unresolved V gene and the rest for unknown reasons. The DNA was the basis for D and trimming; V, J and clone size are from that table. Recorded for this sample are 140,000 to 150,000 clones; 87% of them occurred a single time. The ten most abundant clones make up 3.5% to 5.5% of the sample.

The sequence was collected from a man aged 18 to 35 in good health and CMV-seropositive. Specimen: PBMCs. This receptor chain uses TRBV5-1 and TRBJ2-1, and TRBD2 may be the D gene, going by 6 matching bases. The DNA sequence is given as TGCGCCAGCAGCTTGTCTGCCCCGGCGGGGAGGTCCTACAATGAGCAGTTCTTC. This yields the protein CASSLSAPAGRSYNEQFF. Outside the CDR3, residues come from the reference TRBV5-1 and TRBJ2-1 proteins, so the full variable domain is: KAGVTQTPRYLIKTRGQQVTLSCSPISGHRSVSWYQQTPGQGLQFLFEYFSETQRNKGNFPGRFSGRQFSNSRSEMNVSTLELGDSALYLCASSLSAPAGRSYNEQFFGPGTRLTVL.